This is a list of T cell receptor beta chains from one sample in a study of CD8 T cells in ankylosing spondylitis. In TCRdb, the 5' RACE reads were re-called with MiXCR into one record per CDR3 protein. This table holds 450,000 to 550,000 distinct CDR3 sequences, over 4% found once. Sequencing input: blood, either unsorted or a sorted T cell fraction (not recorded which). These receptors were collected from a male donor with ankylosing spondylitis. Each CDR3 is given with its conserved first and last residue. The D gene is left open where the match is weak. Clone size, where shown, is once, few, many, or a class for clones that have expanded.

many	16	.	TRBV7-9	TRBJ2-7	TGTGCCAGCAGCTTTTTATTCGGGACCGCACGCTACGAGCAGTACTTC	CASSFLFGTARYEQYF
many	12	.	TRBV29-1	TRBJ2-3	TGCAGCGTTATAGCCGTCACAGATACGCAGTATTTT	CSVIAVTDTQYF
few	14	TRBD2	TRBV20-1	TRBJ2-1	TGCAGTGCTAGAGGGCTAGCGGGAGAGGTTGAGCAGTTCTTC	CSARGLAGEVEQFF
many	15	TRBD1	TRBV7-2	TRBJ1-2	TGTGCCAGCAGCTTGGGACAGGGGGAAGTCTATGGCTACACCTTC	CASSLGQGEVYGYTF
few	13	.	TRBV20-1	TRBJ2-6	TGCAGTGCTCCTATCTCTGGGGCCAACGTCCTGACTTTC	CSAPISGANVLTF
many	15	.	TRBV15	TRBJ2-4	TGTGCCACCAGCAGGCTGGGGACTTCCAAAAACATTCAGTACTTC	CATSRLGTSKNIQYF
many	12	.	TRBV7-9	TRBJ1-2	TGTGCCAGCACCGGGGTGAACTATGGCTACACCTTC	CASTGVNYGYTF
many	13	.	TRBV20-1	TRBJ2-7	TGCAGTGCCCTAGACAGGTCCCCTCACGAGCAGTACTTC	CSALDRSPHEQYF
.	15	.	TRBV4-3	TRBJ1-2	TGCGCCAGCAGCCAAGAGGCGGGACAAAATCGCGGCTACACCTTC	CASSQEAGQNRGYTF
few	16	.	TRBV5-1	TRBJ2-7	TGCGCCAGCAGCCCTGGGGGCAGGGAGGGCTCCTACGAGCAGTACTTC	CASSPGGREGSYEQYF
few	16	.	TRBV5-1	TRBJ2-6	TGCGCCAGCAGCTCCGGACAGTACTCTGGGGCCAACGTCCTGACTTTC	CASSSGQYSGANVLTF
many	11	.	TRBV9	TRBJ2-5	TGTGCCAGCAGCGTAGGCCAGACCCAGTACTTC	CASSVGQTQYF
many	15	TRBD1	TRBV5-1	TRBJ2-7	TGCGCCAGCAGCCCGGTCTACAGGGGGCATAACGAGCAGTACTTC	CASSPVYRGHNEQYF
few	13	.	TRBV18	TRBJ2-3	TGTGCCAGCTCACCAATTAGCACAGATACGCAGTATTTT	CASSPISTDTQYF
many	12	.	TRBV29-1	TRBJ2-3	TGCAGCGTTGAAGCGCTCCGGGGGACGCAGTATTTT	CSVEALRGTQYF
many	18	TRBD2	TRBV6-1	TRBJ2-7	TGTGCCACCCGATGGCGGGGGAGCCTAATTGTACGCTCCTACGAGCAGTACTTC	CATRWRGSLIVRSYEQYF
many	14	.	TRBV20-1	TRBJ2-2	TGCAGTGCTATCTTGGGCACAGGCACCGGGGAGCTGTTTTTT	CSAILGTGTGELFF
many	18	.	TRBV11-2	TRBJ1-6	TGTGCCAGCAGGTTCCCCGAGACAGGCAGCTCCTATAATTCACCCCTCCACTTT	CASRFPETGSSYNSPLHF
many	15	.	TRBV5-1	TRBJ1-5	TGCGCCAGCAAGCTTGGACCGGATAGCAATCAGCCCCAGCATTTT	CASKLGPDSNQPQHF
many	15	TRBD1	TRBV12-3/TRBV12-4	TRBJ2-3	TGTGCCAGCAGTTTATGGGGGACAGGGGTGGATACGCAGTATTTT	CASSLWGTGVDTQYF
many	16	.	TRBV12-3/TRBV12-4	TRBJ2-2	TGTGCCTCGCATTCAGCGCGGGGCTCTTACGCCGGGGAGCTGTTTTTT	CASHSARGSYAGELFF
many	15	.	TRBV21-1	TRBJ1-5	TGTGCCAGCAGCAAATTCTCCAGGAGGGTTGGGCCCCAGCATTTT	CASSKFSRRVGPQHF
many	13	.	TRBV6-2/TRBV6-3	TRBJ2-7	TGTGCCAGCAGTTTGGACATCCCCTACGAGCAGTACTTC	CASSLDIPYEQYF
few	15	.	TRBV7-2	TRBJ2-5	TGTGCCAGCAGCTTATCCTCTCGGAGTTGGGAGACCCAGTACTTC	CASSLSSRSWETQYF
.	18	TRBD2	TRBV15	TRBJ2-6	TGTGCCACCAGCACGGGACTAGCGGGGGGTCTGGGGGCCAACGTCCTGAATTTC	CATSTGLAGGLGANVLNF
many	15	.	TRBV24-1	TRBJ2-3	TGTGCCACCAGTGATGAGTCTTCTAGCACAGATACGCAGTATTTT	CATSDESSSTDTQYF
many	17	TRBD2	TRBV4-3	TRBJ2-1	TGCGCCAGCAGCCAAGGAGTCTCTAGCGGGGCCTACAATGAGCAGTTCTTC	CASSQGVSSGAYNEQFF
many	14	TRBD1	TRBV29-1	TRBJ1-1	TGCAGCGTTGAAGTTCAGGGGGAGAAAACTGAAGCTTTCTTT	CSVEVQGEKTEAFF
.	15	TRBD1	TRBV28	TRBJ2-7	TGTGCCAGCAGTAGACCCGGGACAGGGATAACCGAGCAGTACTTC	CASSRPGTGITEQYF
many	15	.	TRBV28	TRBJ2-1	TGTGCCAGCAGTCGTCCGGGATGGTCTCACAATGAGCAGTTCTTC	CASSRPGWSHNEQFF
many	12	TRBD1	TRBV20-1	TRBJ1-1	TGCCGAGTGGACAGGGGAGAGACTGAAGCTTTCTTT	CRVDRGETEAFF
many	16	TRBD2	TRBV12-3/TRBV12-4	TRBJ2-7	TGTGCCAGCAGTTTTCCCCGGAGCGGGGGACCGTTCGAGCAGTACTTC	CASSFPRSGGPFEQYF
many	18	TRBD2	TRBV11-2	TRBJ2-2	TGTGCCAGCAGCTTAGAGGGGACTAGCGGGATCAACACCGGGGAGCTGTTTTTT	CASSLEGTSGINTGELFF
many	14	.	TRBV4-3	TRBJ2-5	TGCGCCAGCAGCCAAGGATCAGGGTTGAAGACCCAGTACTTC	CASSQGSGLKTQYF
many	14	.	TRBV4-2	TRBJ1-5	TGTGCCAGCAGCCAAGATGGTGGTTATCAGCCCCAGCATTTT	CASSQDGGYQPQHF
many	13	.	TRBV28	TRBJ1-1	TGTGCCAGCAGCCGACAGTTTTACACTGAAGCTTTCTTT	CASSRQFYTEAFF
few	16	TRBD2	TRBV28	TRBJ2-1	TGTGCCAGCAGTTTACTGCGACTAGCGGTATACAATGAGCAGTTCTTC	CASSLLRLAVYNEQFF
many	15	TRBD1	TRBV4-3	TRBJ1-2	TGCGCCAGCAGCCAAGGTGACAGGGTGGGCTATGGCTACACCTTC	CASSQGDRVGYGYTF
many	14	.	TRBV5-1	TRBJ1-5	TGCGCCAGCAGCTTGGAGGGGGGGCTGCAGCCCCAGCATTTT	CASSLEGGLQPQHF
many	17	TRBD1	TRBV11-2	TRBJ2-7	TGTGCCAGCAGCGACCGAATCGCCGGGACAGGGACTAACGAGCAGTACTTC	CASSDRIAGTGTNEQYF
many	14	TRBD1	TRBV6-5	TRBJ1-2	TGTGCCAGCAGTTACGGGACAGCTGACTATGGCTACACCTTC	CASSYGTADYGYTF
many	13	.	TRBV5-4	TRBJ2-7	TGTGCCAGCAGCTGGAAGGACTCCTACGAGCAGTACTTC	CASSWKDSYEQYF